One sample yielded the 14 T cell receptor beta chains listed below, sequenced in a study of CXCR3-negative and CXCR3-positive naive CD8 T cells. Study-wide findings and caveats: Comparison of naive cells showed more hydrophobic TRB CDR3s in CXCR3-positive than in CXCR3-negative naive cells.

Antigen specificity for these receptors is unknown. All TRB cDNA libraries came from 5' RACE performed with UMI labels. TCRdb reprocessed the 5' RACE reads, keeping one entry per CDR3 protein, no DNA. The sample totals roughly 110,000 distinct CDR3 sequences. What was sequenced was naive CXCR3+ CD8+ T cells from blood. The subset here: CD45RO-CCR7+CD27+CD95- naive CD8+ T cells expressing CXCR3 (TNR3+). The receptors were gathered from a human donor in good health. Some clones in this sample may be carry-over from other donors' samples.

The chain couples TRBV29-1 to TRBJ2-7; lacking DNA, the TRBD2 call made by TCRdb goes unchecked. Per germline, CDR1 SQVTM and CDR2 ANQGSEA. The CDR3 contains 13 residues. CDR3 amino acids: CSVVTSQHYEQYF.

The rearrangement joins TRBV27 to TRBJ2-7; absent DNA, TCRdb's TRBD1 call cannot be checked. This CDR3 has 15 amino acids. Per germline, CDR1 MNHEY and CDR2 SMNVEV (reference sequence). Here the CDR3 reads CASSLRTGVDYEQYF.

J is TRBJ2-1 and V is TRBV29-1. From germline, CDR1 is SQVTM and CDR2 ANQGSEA. The CDR3 spans 14 residues. CDR3 region: CSVEEGTDYNEQFF.

CDR3 loop: CASSYSRQSNQPQHF. The rearrangement joins TRBV6-5 to TRBJ1-5. Looked up from germline, CDR1 is MNHEY and CDR2 is SVGAGI. The length of the CDR3 is 15 residues.

The chain recombines TRBV19 with TRBJ2-1; TCRdb lists TRBD1, though no DNA is available to test this call. CDR1 is LNHDA and CDR2 is SQIVND in the germline V gene (reference sequence). CDR3 size: 16 residues. The CDR3 sequence is CASSEQDGGAYNEQFF.

CDR3 region: CASSTGGGWSYNEQFF. The J gene is TRBJ2-1, the V gene TRBV6-5; no DNA is available, so the TRBD1 call from TCRdb remains unchecked. The length of the CDR3 is 16 residues. CDR1 and CDR2 (germline): MNHEY, SVGAGI.

This chain links TRBV28 with TRBJ2-2; the D gene TCRdb calls, TRBD1, cannot be checked with no DNA. The germline CDR1 and CDR2 sequences are MDHEN and SYDVKM. The CDR3 totals 14 residues. This CDR3 reads CASSRTGEPGELFF.

V and J are TRBV28 and TRBJ2-7. The germline V gene encodes CDR1 MDHEN and CDR2 SYDVKM. The CDR3 loop spans 14 amino acids. The CDR3 here is CASSFGRSSYEQYF.

CDR3 amino acids: CASSYGGGSYEQYF. The chain has TRBV6-2 or TRBV6-3 and TRBJ2-7; there is no DNA to check the TCRdb D call of TRBD1. Germline CDR1 reads MNHEY; CDR2 reads SVGEGT. The length of the CDR3 is 14 residues.

The rearrangement uses TRBV27 and TRBJ1-5; TCRdb selects TRBD1, and the lack of DNA leaves this call unchecked. CDR1 and CDR2 from the germline V gene are MNHEY and SMNVEV (reference sequence). The CDR3 consists of 16 residues. This CDR3 is CASRLQGLPSGQPQHF.

The gene calls are TRBV5-1 and TRBJ1-1; lacking DNA, the TRBD1 call made by TCRdb goes unchecked. There are 15 residues in the CDR3. CDR1 is SGHRS, CDR2 YFSETQ, per germline. The CDR3 spells CASSLQSGGLAEAFF.

The gene calls are TRBV12-3 or TRBV12-4 and TRBJ2-3; absent DNA, TCRdb's TRBD2 call cannot be checked. The CDR3 has 18 amino acids. CDR3 sequence reads: CASSQTRTSGGVTDTQYF.

J is TRBJ2-1 and V is TRBV12-3 or TRBV12-4. The CDR3 consists of 16 residues. The CDR3 loop reads CASSLFAGSSYNEQFF.

The chain is built from TRBV5-1 and TRBJ2-1. The CDR3 extends over 15 amino acids. Germline V CDR1 and CDR2: SGHRS, YFSETQ. CDR3 sequence: CASSPIYTVNNEQFF.